The 27 T cell receptor beta chains in this list originate from one sample, sequenced in a study of T and B cells in COVID-19 patients (dated by TCRdb to about 2020). These reads were obtained on an Illumina MiSeq. TRB rearrangements were amplified by multiplex PCR with BIOMED2 TRB-A/B primer pools. TCRdb reran the public reads through fastp at Q25 and MiXCR, keeping productive beta chains. CDR3 protein duplicates are merged, each entry listing the most common genes and DNA. The sample yields about 15,000 distinct CDR3 sequences; about 31% were counted once. The ten biggest clones cover 1% to 1.5% of the sample. Genomic DNA extracted from blood, in amounts of roughly 230-550 ng, served as the starting material for amplifying TRB repertoires. Input material: blood. The origin of the receptors is a human donor who had recovered from COVID-19.

V usage is TRBV30 and J usage is TRBJ1-1, with D hard to call. CDR1 is GTSNPN and CDR2 is SVGIG in the germline V gene (reference sequence). This CDR3 has 15 amino acids. The V and J ends lost 0 bases and 0 bases respectively, with 11 bases between them. CDR3 sequence (DNA): TGTGCCTGGAGTGTACTTTCCCGGATGAACACTGAAGCTTTCTTT. Protein sequence: CAWSVLSRMNTEAFF. Drawing the rest from reference TRBV30 and TRBJ1-1, the complete variable domain is SQTIHQWPATLVQPVGSPLSLECTVEGTSNPNLYWYRQAAGRGLQLLFYSVGIGQISSEVPQNLSASRPQDRQFILSSKKLLLSDSGFYLCAWSVLSRMNTEAFFGQGTRLTVV.

The chain couples TRBV5-4 to TRBJ1-1; unclear D gene. The CDR3 has 15 amino acids. Trimming removed 6 bases at V and 6 bases at J, with 21 bases between. Looked up from germline, CDR1 is SGHNT and CDR2 is YYREEE (reference sequence). Here the CDR3 reads CASTSAGRSGAEAFF. CDR3 nucleotide sequence: TGTGCCAGCACCTCCGCCGGACGATCTGGGGCTGAAGCTTTCTTT.

This clonotype was counted between two and nine times. The chain carries TRBV5-4 and TRBJ2-5; the D is unclear. V was clipped by 0 bases and J by 3 bases, with 9 bases between them. The CDR3 length is 14 residues. Germline values: CDR1 SGHNT, CDR2 YYREEE (reference sequence). As DNA, the CDR3 is TGTGCCAGCAGCTTGGGCGCAGAAAAAGAGACCCAGTACTTC. It is translated as CASSLGAEKETQYF.

The rearrangement links TRBV29-1 to TRBJ2-7, with TRBD1 matching 9 bases. Germline V lookup: CDR1 SQVTM, CDR2 ANQGSEA. Trimming cost V 6 bases and J 4 bases; bases outside gene matches: 4. This CDR3 is built from 12 residues. The CDR3 region has the DNA TGCAGCGTCTCGGGGACAGGGTACGAGCAGTACTTC. Encoded protein: CSVSGTGYEQYF.

The CDR3 here is CASSTTAKGARGNQPQHF. In DNA, the CDR3 is TGTGCCAGCAGTACCACAGCCAAGGGGGCTAGAGGCAATCAGCCCCAGCATTTT. This chain connects TRBV27 to TRBJ1-5; 7 nucleotides agree with TRBD1. In germline, CDR1 is MNHEY, CDR2 SMNVEV (reference sequence). V was clipped by 5 bases and J by 2 bases; unmatched bases: 15. The CDR3 is 18 residues long.

By share, this clonotype ranks as medium-sized. The chain couples TRBV30 to TRBJ2-7; TRBD1 agrees at 10 bases. The V segment lost 0 bases and the J segment 4 bases; nucleotides outside the gene matches: 0. Germline CDR1 reads GTSNPN; CDR2 reads SVGIG (reference sequence). CDR3 length: 13 amino acids. CDR3: CAWSVGQGYEQYF. The CDR3 nucleotides read TGTGCCTGGAGTGTGGGACAGGGGTACGAGCAGTACTTC.

This clonotype is judged medium-sized (0.01 to 0.1%). The chain couples TRBV19 to TRBJ2-7; 8 bases agree with TRBD2. The ends lost 4 bases at V and 3 bases at J; junction bases unmatched: 5. This CDR3 is 14 amino acids long. The germline V gene has CDR1 LNHDA and CDR2 SQIVND (reference sequence). The CDR3 loop reads CASSTGLDRYEQYF. CDR3 DNA: TGTGCCAGTAGTACGGGACTAGACCGCTACGAGCAGTACTTC.

By its share, this clonotype is medium-sized (0.01 to 0.1%). The chain carries TRBV13 and TRBJ2-2; unclear D gene. The CDR3 sequence is 11 residues long. Trimming shortened V by 5 bases and J by 9 bases, and 7 bases separated the two germline ends. Germline CDR1 reads PRHDT; CDR2 reads FYEKMQ (reference sequence). The CDR3 DNA reads TGTGCCAGCAGCCCGGACCGGGAGCTGTTTTTT. This sequence encodes CASSPDRELFF.

The CDR3 sequence is CASRLSGNQPQHF. In nucleotides, the CDR3 is TGTGCCAGCAGGTTATCGGGCAATCAGCCCCAGCATTTT. V is TRBV6-1 and J is TRBJ1-5; D remains unclear. The CDR3 covers 13 residues. V gave up 6 bases and J gave up 2 bases, with 8 bases separating them. Per germline, CDR1 MNHNS and CDR2 SASEGT.

The rearrangement uses TRBV19 and TRBJ1-5, with no clear D. Germline values: CDR1 LNHDA, CDR2 SQIVND (reference sequence). The CDR3 loop spans 15 amino acids. V lost 5 bases to trimming and J lost 2 bases, with 13 bases between them. The CDR3 is CASSYPRLRNQPQHF. Written as DNA, the CDR3 is TGTGCCAGTAGTTACCCCAGGTTGCGCAATCAGCCCCAGCATTTT.

The rearrangement links TRBV28 to TRBJ2-3; D is unresolved. CDR1 and CDR2 from the germline V gene are MDHEN and SYDVKM. The CDR3 has 12 residues. The ends were cut back, 5 bases at V and 6 bases at J, with 9 bases in the middle. Written as DNA, the CDR3 is TGTGCCAGCAGTCCTCCGGCGGATACGCAGTATTTT. Its protein is CASSPPADTQYF.

In this sample, this clonotype is medium-sized. CDR3 region: CASSPTSGWDTQYF. The CDR3 DNA sequence: TGTGCCAGCTCACCCACTAGCGGGTGGGATACGCAGTATTTT. This chain links TRBV18 with TRBJ2-3; 9 bases match TRBD2. This CDR3 is 14 amino acids long. Germline loops: CDR1 KGHSH, CDR2 LQKENI. The ends lost 3 bases at V and 6 bases at J; junction bases unmatched: 4.

This clonotype is deemed medium-sized (0.01 to 0.1%). The chain links TRBV27 to TRBJ2-1; D ambiguous. CDR3 length equals 14 residues. CDR1 is MNHEY and CDR2 is SMNVEV in the germline V gene (reference sequence). Trimming shortened V by 3 bases and J by 0 bases, and 6 bases separated the two germline ends. CDR3: CASSLGSSYNEQFF. For the CDR3, the DNA is TGTGCCAGCAGTTTGGGAAGCTCCTACAATGAGCAGTTCTTC.

The chain is built from TRBV14 and TRBJ1-2; 7 bases are shared with TRBD1. The CDR3 spans 14 residues. CDR1 and CDR2 (germline): SGHDN, FVKESK. Trimming took 3 bases from V and 4 from J; bases not matched to a gene: 5. The CDR3 reads CASSQGGQPYGYTF. The DNA for the CDR3 is TGTGCCAGCAGCCAGGGGGGACAGCCCTATGGCTACACCTTC.

By frequency in the sample, this clonotype is medium-sized. This chain connects TRBV19 to TRBJ2-3; TRBD2 matches 11 bases. The V segment lost 0 bases and the J segment 3 bases; nucleotides outside the gene matches: 5. The germline V gene has CDR1 LNHDA and CDR2 SQIVND (reference sequence). The CDR3 has 17 residues. The CDR3 here is CASSIDPLAGVTDTQYF. DNA for the CDR3: TGTGCCAGTAGTATAGACCCACTAGCGGGAGTGACAGATACGCAGTATTTT.

The sample holds many counts of this clonotype. J is TRBJ1-1 and V is TRBV29-1; no firm D call. There are 10 residues in the CDR3. The germline V gene encodes CDR1 SQVTM and CDR2 ANQGSEA. V lost 5 bases and J lost 11, with 12 bases in between. The CDR3 coding sequence is TGCAGCGTTTCCACCGCTGGGGCTTTCTTT. Translating gives CSVSTAGAFF.

The chain links TRBV24-1 to TRBJ2-3, with D unresolved. This CDR3 is 12 amino acids long. Per the germline V gene, CDR1 is KGHDR and CDR2 is SFDVKD. Trimming pared 0 bases from V and 4 bases from J, leaving 1 base between. The CDR3: CATSDLADTQYF. CDR3 coding DNA: TGTGCCACCAGTGATTTGGCAGATACGCAGTATTTT.

The chain uses TRBV27 and TRBJ1-2, with D tentatively TRBD1 (6 bases). This CDR3 spans 15 amino acids. CDR1 is MNHEY and CDR2 is SMNVEV in the germline V gene (reference sequence). V was clipped by 3 bases and J by 2 bases, with 13 bases between them. The CDR3 region is CASSLVRGANYGYTF. The DNA of the CDR3 is TGTGCCAGCAGTTTGGTTAGGGGGGCGAACTATGGCTACACCTTC.

The genes are TRBV6-5 and TRBJ1-2; D is possibly TRBD1 (6 bases). This CDR3 spans 14 amino acids. Trimming cost V 2 bases and J 4 bases, with 11 bases left between them. Germline values: CDR1 MNHEY, CDR2 SVGAGI. The DNA for the CDR3 is TGTGCCAGCAGTTACGGGGGCTCATCCTATGGCTACACCTTC. Translation gives CASSYGGSSYGYTF.

Relative to its sample, this clonotype is medium-sized. The chain joins TRBV19 to TRBJ1-5; D is undetermined. With 8 bases removed from V and 3 bases from J, the gap between germline ends came to 11 bases. The CDR3 runs to 13 residues. Germline V gives CDR1 LNHDA, CDR2 SQIVND (reference sequence). CDR3 residues: CASLDGYNQPQHF. The DNA of the CDR3 is TGTGCCAGTCTTGACGGGTACAATCAGCCCCAGCATTTT.

Comments on this clonotype: Possible read error: a much larger clone is one base away. CDR3: CSVAAQLGDEAFF. CDR3 nucleotides: TGCAGCGTTGCCGCCCAATTGGGCGATGAAGCTTTCTTT. The chain is built from TRBV29-1 and TRBJ1-1; D is unclear. This CDR3 has 13 residues. Germline CDR1 is SQVTM and CDR2 is ANQGSEA. V lost 4 bases and J 7 bases, leaving 16 bases between the germline ends.

This clonotype counts as medium-sized. The V call is TRBV12-3 or TRBV12-4, the J call TRBJ2-7, with 7 nucleotides matching TRBD1. The CDR3 extends over 14 amino acids. Trimming removed 5 bases from V and 2 bases from J; junction bases left unmatched: 6. The CDR3 region is CASSRQGFAYEQYF. For the CDR3, the DNA is TGTGCCAGCAGTCGACAGGGATTCGCCTACGAGCAGTACTTC.

This clonotype was recorded many times. This chain uses TRBV6-2 or TRBV6-3 with TRBJ2-2; 7 nucleotides align to TRBD2. The CDR3 has 15 amino acids. Per germline, CDR1 MNHEY and CDR2 SVGEGT. J lost 8 bases, V lost 8 bases, and 14 bases had no gene match. The CDR3 loop reads CASRRLAEGRGELFF. The CDR3 bases are TGTGCCAGCCGCAGGCTAGCGGAGGGGAGAGGGGAGCTGTTTTTT.

Comment on this clonotype: The junction shows a germline mismatch at one end, possibly a read error. The J gene is TRBJ2-1, the V gene TRBV20-1; the D is unclear. From germline, CDR1 is DFQATT and CDR2 SNEGSKA (reference sequence). This CDR3 comprises 8 residues. The CDR3 loop is CSAPGRLF. Written as DNA, the CDR3 is TGCAGTGCCCCAGGTCGGCTCTTC.

This clonotype is medium-sized. This chain connects TRBV29-1 to TRBJ1-1, with 7 positions matching TRBD1. The V and J ends lost 7 bases and 4 bases, in that order; junction bases with no gene match: 6. There are 12 residues in the CDR3. Per germline, CDR1 SQVTM and CDR2 ANQGSEA. The CDR3 coding sequence is TGCAGCGCCGGACAGGCTCTCACTGAAGCTTTCTTT. It codes for CSAGQALTEAFF.

V gene TRBV6-5 combines with J gene TRBJ2-7; a possible D gene is TRBD2 (5 bases). Germline V gene data show CDR1 as MNHEY and CDR2 as SVGAGI. The V and J ends lost 4 bases and 2 bases respectively, with 18 bases between them. This CDR3 is built from 16 residues. CDR3 loop: CASSSLFAGGPYEQYF. The CDR3 DNA sequence: TGTGCCAGCAGTTCGTTGTTTGCGGGCGGCCCCTACGAGCAGTACTTC.

In its sample, this clonotype ranks as medium-sized. The chain combines TRBV27 with TRBJ2-7; 8 bases are a match to TRBD1. Germline loops: CDR1 MNHEY, CDR2 SMNVEV (reference sequence). Trimming cost V 7 bases and J 9 bases; bases outside gene matches: 11. The CDR3 runs 13 residues. The CDR3 reads CASKRTGIVRQYF. The CDR3 nucleotides read TGTGCCAGCAAAAGGACAGGGATCGTTAGGCAGTACTTC.